This T cell receptor (beta chain) is drawn from a study of T cell repertoires in cytomegalovirus infection. Overall study: CMV epitopes, recently identified HLA-C-restricted and well-studied HLA-B-restricted, were used. CMV infection and matching HLA type were both indicated by public TCR beta signatures. The study's findings and limits: The cumulative frequency of public TCR beta families identified carriers of CMV plus the relevant HLA. CMV-specific TCR beta clonotypes restricted by HLA-C dominated the ex vivo response.

Trimming cost V 3 bases and J 3 bases, with 21 bases left between them. The CDR3 spans 17 residues. CDR1 is SGDLS and CDR2 is YYNGEE in the germline V gene. As regards this clonotype: Its cognate antigen is unknown.

TCRdb ran MiXCR on the reads and lists one entry per CDR3 protein. In the table there are 380,000 or so distinct CDR3 sequences, around a third of which are singletons. The source of this sequence is a human donor in good health (CMV status not recorded). Some clones in this sample may be carry-over from other donors' samples. The source material was cultured PBMCs, sampled from culture after CMV antigen stimulation. The chain combines TRBV9 with TRBJ1-2, with no clear D. CDR3 in amino acids: CASSDNVAGKADYGYTF. Here the CDR3 DNA reads TGTGCCAGCAGCGATAACGTGGCGGGGAAAGCGGACTATGGCTACACCTTC.